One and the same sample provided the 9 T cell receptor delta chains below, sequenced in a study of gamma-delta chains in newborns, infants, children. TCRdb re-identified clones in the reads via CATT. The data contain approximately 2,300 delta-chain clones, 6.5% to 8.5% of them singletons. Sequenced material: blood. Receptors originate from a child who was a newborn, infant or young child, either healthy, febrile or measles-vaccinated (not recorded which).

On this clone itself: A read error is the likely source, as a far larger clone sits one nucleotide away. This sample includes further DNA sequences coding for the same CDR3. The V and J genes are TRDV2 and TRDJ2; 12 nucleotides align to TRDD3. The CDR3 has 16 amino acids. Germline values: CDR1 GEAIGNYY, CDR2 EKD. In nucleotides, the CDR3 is TGTGCCTGTGACATACTGGGGGATACTTTGACAGCGCAACTCTTCTTT. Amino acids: CACDILGDTLTAQLFF.

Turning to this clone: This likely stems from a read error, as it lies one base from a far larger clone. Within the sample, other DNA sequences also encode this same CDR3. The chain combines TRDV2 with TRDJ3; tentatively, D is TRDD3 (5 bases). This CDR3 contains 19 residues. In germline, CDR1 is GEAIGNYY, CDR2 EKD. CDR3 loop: CACDAITGSKAWDTRQMFF. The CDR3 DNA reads TGTGCATGTGACGCGATTACTGGATCAAAAGCCTGGGACACCCGACAGATGTTTTTC.

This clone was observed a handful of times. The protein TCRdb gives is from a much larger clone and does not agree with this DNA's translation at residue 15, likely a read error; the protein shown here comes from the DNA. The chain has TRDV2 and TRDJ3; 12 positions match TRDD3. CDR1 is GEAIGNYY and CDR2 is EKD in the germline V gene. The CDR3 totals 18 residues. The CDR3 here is CACDVLGDTSWDTRKMFF. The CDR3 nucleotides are TGTGCCTGCGACGTACTGGGGGATACTTCCTGGGACACCCGAAAGATGTTTTTC.

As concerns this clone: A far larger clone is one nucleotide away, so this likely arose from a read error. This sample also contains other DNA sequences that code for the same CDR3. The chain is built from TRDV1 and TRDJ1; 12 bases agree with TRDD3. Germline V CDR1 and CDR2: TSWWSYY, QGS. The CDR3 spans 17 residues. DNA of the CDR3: TGCGCTCTTGGGCTCTGGGGGATACGTACCGTCACCGATAAACTCATCTTT. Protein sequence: CALGLWGIRTVTDKLIF.

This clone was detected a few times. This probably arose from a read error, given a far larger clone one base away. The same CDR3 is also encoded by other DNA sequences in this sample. The CDR3 spells CACDSRTGGCLSDKLIF. The CDR3 DNA follows: TGTGCCTGTGACTCACGTACTGGGGGATGCTTATCTGATAAACTCATCTTT. This chain joins TRDV2 and TRDJ1; 10 bases are shared with TRDD3. Germline V gives CDR1 GEAIGNYY, CDR2 EKD. This CDR3 contains 17 residues. Unmatched junction bases numbered 14, after V lost 3 bases and J lost 5 bases.

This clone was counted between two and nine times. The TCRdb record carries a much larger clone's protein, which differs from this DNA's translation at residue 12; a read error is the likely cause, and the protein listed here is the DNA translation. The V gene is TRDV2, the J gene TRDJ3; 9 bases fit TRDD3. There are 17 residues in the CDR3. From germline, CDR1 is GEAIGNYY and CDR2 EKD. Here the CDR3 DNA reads TGTGCCTGTGACAACTGGGGGAGCTCCTGGGACGCCCGACAGATGTTTTTC. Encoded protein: CACDNWGSSWDARQMFF.

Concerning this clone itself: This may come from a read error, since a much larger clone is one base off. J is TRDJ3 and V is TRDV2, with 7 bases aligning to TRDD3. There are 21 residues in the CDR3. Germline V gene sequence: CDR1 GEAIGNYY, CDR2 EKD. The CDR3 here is CAYDPLGGDPLRSWDTRQMFF. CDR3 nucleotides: TGTGCCTATGACCCTCTGGGGGGAGATCCCCTCCGCTCCTGGGACACCCGACAGATGTTTTTC.

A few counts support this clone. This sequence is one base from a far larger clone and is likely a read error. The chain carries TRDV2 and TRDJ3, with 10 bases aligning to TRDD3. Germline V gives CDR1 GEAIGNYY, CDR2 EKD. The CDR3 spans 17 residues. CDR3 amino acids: CACDVLGDSWGTRQMFF. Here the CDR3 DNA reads TGTGCCTGTGACGTACTGGGGGATTCCTGGGGCACCCGACAGATGTTTTTC.

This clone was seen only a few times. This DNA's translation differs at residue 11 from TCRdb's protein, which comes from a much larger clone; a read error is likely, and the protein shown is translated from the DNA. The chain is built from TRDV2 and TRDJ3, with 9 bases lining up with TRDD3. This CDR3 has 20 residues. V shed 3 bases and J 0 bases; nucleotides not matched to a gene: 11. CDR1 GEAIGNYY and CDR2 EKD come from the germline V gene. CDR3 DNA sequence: TGTGCCTGTGACCCCGTACTGGGGGACCGGGGCTCCTGGGACACCCGACAGATGTTTTTC. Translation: CACDPVLGDRGSWDTRQMFF.